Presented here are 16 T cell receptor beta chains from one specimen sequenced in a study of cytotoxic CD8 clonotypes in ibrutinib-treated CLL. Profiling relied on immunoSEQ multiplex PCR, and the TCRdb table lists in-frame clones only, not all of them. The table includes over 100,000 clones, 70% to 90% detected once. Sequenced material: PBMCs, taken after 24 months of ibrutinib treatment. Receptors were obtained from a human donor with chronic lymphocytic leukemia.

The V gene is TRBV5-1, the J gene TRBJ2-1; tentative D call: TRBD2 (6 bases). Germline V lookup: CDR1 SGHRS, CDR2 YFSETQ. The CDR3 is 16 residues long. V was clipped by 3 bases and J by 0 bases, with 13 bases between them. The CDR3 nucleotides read TGCGCCAGCAGCTCTGGGGGACTGAGCTCCTACAATGAGCAGTTCTTC. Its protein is CASSSGGLSSYNEQFF. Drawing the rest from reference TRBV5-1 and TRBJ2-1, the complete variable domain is KAGVTQTPRYLIKTRGQQVTLSCSPISGHRSVSWYQQTPGQGLQFLFEYFSETQRNKGNFPGRFSGRQFSNSRSEMNVSTLELGDSALYLCASSSGGLSSYNEQFFGPGTRLTVL.

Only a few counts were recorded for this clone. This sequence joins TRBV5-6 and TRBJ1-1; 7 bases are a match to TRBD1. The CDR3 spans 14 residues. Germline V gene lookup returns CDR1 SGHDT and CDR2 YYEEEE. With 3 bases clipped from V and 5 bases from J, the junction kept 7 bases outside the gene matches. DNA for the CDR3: TGTGCCAGCAGCTATACAGGGGTAAGGACTGAAGCTTTCTTT. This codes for CASSYTGVRTEAFF.

This CDR3 reads CASSPSGRGPYEQYF. CDR3 coding DNA: TGTGCCAGCAGCCCGAGTGGGCGGGGTCCCTACGAGCAGTACTTC. V is TRBV7-8 and J is TRBJ2-7; weak D call: TRBD2 (6 bases). CDR1 is SGHVS, CDR2 FQNEAQ, per germline. This CDR3 spans 15 amino acids. Trimming took off 5 bases at V and 2 bases at J, with 16 bases between the two ends.

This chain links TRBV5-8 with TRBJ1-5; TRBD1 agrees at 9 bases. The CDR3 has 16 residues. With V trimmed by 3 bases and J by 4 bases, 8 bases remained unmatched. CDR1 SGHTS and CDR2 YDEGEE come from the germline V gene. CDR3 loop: CASSWTGQGGNQPQHF. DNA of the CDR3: TGTGCCAGCAGCTGGACGGGACAGGGTGGGAATCAGCCCCAGCATTTT.

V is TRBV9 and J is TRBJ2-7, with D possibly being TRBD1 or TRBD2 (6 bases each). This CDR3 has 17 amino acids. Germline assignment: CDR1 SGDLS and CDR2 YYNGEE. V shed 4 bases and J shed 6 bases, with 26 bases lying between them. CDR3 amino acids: CASSSNAGTLYLGEQYF. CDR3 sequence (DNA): TGTGCCAGCAGCTCCAACGCGGGGACACTTTACCTCGGCGAGCAGTACTTC.

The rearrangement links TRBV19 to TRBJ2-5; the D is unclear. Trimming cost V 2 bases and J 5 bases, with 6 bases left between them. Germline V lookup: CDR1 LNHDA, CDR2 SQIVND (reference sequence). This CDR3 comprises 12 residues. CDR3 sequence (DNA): TGTGCCAGTAGTATATCCAGGGAGACCCAGTACTTC. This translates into CASSISRETQYF.

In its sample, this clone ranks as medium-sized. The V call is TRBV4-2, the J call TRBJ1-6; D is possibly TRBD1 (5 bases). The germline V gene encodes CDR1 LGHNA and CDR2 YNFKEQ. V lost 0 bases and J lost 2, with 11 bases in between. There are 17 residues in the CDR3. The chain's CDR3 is CASSQEGLRTYNSPLHF. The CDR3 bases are TGTGCCAGCAGCCAAGAGGGACTCCGGACCTATAATTCACCCCTCCACTTT.

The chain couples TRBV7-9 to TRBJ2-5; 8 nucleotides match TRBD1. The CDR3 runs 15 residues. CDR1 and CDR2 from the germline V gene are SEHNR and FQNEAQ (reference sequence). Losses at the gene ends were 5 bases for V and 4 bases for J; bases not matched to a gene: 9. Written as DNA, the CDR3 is TGTGCCAGCAGCCCCGGACAGGGTAGGACAGAGACCCAGTACTTC. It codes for CASSPGQGRTETQYF.

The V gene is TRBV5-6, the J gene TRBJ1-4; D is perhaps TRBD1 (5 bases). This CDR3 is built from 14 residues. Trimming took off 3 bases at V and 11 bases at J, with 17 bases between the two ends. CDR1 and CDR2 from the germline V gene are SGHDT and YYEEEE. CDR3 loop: CASSSYLQGGKLFF. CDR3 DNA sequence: TGTGCCAGCAGCTCTTACCTCCAGGGTGGGAAACTGTTTTTT.

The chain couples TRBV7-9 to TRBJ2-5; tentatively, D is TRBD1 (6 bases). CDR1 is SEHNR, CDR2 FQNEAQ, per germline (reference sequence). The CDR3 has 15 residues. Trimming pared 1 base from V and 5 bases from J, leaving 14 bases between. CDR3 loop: CASSLGTVGFETQYF. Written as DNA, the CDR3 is TGTGCCAGCAGCTTAGGGACAGTCGGGTTCGAGACCCAGTACTTC.

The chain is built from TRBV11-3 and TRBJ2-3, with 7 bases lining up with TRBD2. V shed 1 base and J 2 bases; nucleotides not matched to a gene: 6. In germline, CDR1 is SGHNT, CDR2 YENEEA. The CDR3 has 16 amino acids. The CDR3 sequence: CASSLGLAASTDTQYF. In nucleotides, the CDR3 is TGTGCCAGCAGCTTAGGGCTAGCGGCCTCCACAGATACGCAGTATTTT.

In nucleotides, the CDR3 is TGTGCCAGCAGCCCAATTGGACCTGGCTCCTATAATTCACCCCTCCACTTT. It codes for CASSPIGPGSYNSPLHF. The chain couples TRBV7-2 to TRBJ1-6; no clear D gene. Between the trimmed V and J ends, which lost 5 bases and 0 bases, there was a span of 14 bases. CDR3 length equals 17 residues. Germline CDR1 is SGHTA and CDR2 is FQGNSA.

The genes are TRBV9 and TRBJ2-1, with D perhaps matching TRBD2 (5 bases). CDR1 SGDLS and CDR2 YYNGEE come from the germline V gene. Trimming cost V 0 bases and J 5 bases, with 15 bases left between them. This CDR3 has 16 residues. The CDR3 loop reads CASSVGPAIGDNEQFF. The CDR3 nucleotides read TGTGCCAGCAGCGTAGGGCCCGCGATCGGGGACAATGAGCAGTTCTTC.

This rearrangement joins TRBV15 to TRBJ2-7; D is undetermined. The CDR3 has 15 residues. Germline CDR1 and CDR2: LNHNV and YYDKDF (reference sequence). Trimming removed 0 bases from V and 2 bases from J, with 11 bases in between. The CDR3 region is CATSRDQAQTYEQYF. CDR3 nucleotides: TGTGCCACCAGCAGAGATCAAGCCCAGACCTACGAGCAGTACTTC.

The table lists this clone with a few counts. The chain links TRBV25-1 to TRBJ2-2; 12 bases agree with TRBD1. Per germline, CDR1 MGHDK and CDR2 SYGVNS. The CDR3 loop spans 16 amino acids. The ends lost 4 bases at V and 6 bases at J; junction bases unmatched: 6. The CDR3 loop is CASSARDRGLSGELFF. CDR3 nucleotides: TGTGCCAGCAGTGCCCGGGACAGGGGGCTCTCCGGGGAGCTGTTTTTT. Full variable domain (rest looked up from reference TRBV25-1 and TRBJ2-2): EADIYQTPRYLVIGTGKKITLECSQTMGHDKMYWYQQDPGMELHLIHYSYGVNSTEKGDLSSESTVSRIRTEHFPLTLESARPSHTSQYLCASSARDRGLSGELFFGEGSRLTVL.

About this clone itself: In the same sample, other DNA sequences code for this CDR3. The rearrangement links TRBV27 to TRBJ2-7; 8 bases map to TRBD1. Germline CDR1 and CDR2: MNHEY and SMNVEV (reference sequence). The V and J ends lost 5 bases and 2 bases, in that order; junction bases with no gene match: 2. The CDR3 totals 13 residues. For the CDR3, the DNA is TGTGCCAGCAGTCGGACAGGGCCCTACGAGCAGTACTTC. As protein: CASSRTGPYEQYF.